Below, 15 T cell receptor beta chains from the same sample are listed, as sequenced in a study of identical twins. TCRdb passed the 5' RACE reads through MiXCR, listing each CDR3 protein once. The sample records 700,000 or so distinct CDR3 sequences, roughly 8% being singletons. These data also featured in a second study, about yellow fever vaccine responses in identical twins.

The sequenced sample consisted of PBMCs. These TCRs come from a woman younger than 30 in good health.

This clonotype was observed a handful of times. The chain combines TRBV20-1 with TRBJ1-2, with D perhaps matching TRBD1 (6 bases). Trimming cost V 6 bases and J 6 bases, with 17 bases left between them. From germline, CDR1 is DFQATT and CDR2 SNEGSKA (reference sequence). This CDR3 region has 13 residues. CDR3 sequence: CSAKTGLFDGYTF. CDR3 bases: TGCAGTGCAAAGACAGGCCTATTTGATGGCTACACCTTC.

This clonotype was seen only a few times. The genes are TRBV3-1 and TRBJ2-1; 8 nucleotides align to TRBD2. The germline V gene encodes CDR1 LGHDT and CDR2 YNNKEL (reference sequence). The CDR3 totals 15 residues. V was clipped by 4 bases and J by 9 bases; unmatched bases: 11. The DNA for the CDR3 is TGTGCCAGCAGCCCCCCAGAAGCGGGAGTCCCTGAGCAGTTCTTC. Protein product: CASSPPEAGVPEQFF.

This clonotype was counted at least ten times. J is TRBJ2-1 and V is TRBV15; 7 bases map to TRBD1. The J segment lost 0 bases and the V segment lost 3 bases, leaving 8 bases of the junction unmatched. From germline, CDR1 is LNHNV and CDR2 YYDKDF (reference sequence). The length of the CDR3 is 17 residues. This chain's CDR3 is CATSRSRGTSSYNEQFF. The CDR3 DNA is TGTGCCACCAGCAGGAGCAGGGGGACGAGCTCCTACAATGAGCAGTTCTTC.

This clonotype appeared many times. The chain carries TRBV5-1 and TRBJ2-1; 7 bases are shared with TRBD2. CDR3 size: 15 residues. Trimming took 3 bases from V and 7 from J; bases not matched to a gene: 10. Per the germline V gene, CDR1 is SGHRS and CDR2 is YFSETQ. DNA for the CDR3: TGCGCCAGCAGCTATATCGGCGGGAGTTGGAATGAGCAGTTCTTC. Translated, it gives CASSYIGGSWNEQFF.

The chain recombines TRBV15 with TRBJ2-5; D possibly matches TRBD1 or TRBD2 (6 bases each). The CDR3 has 18 amino acids. Germline-derived CDR1 and CDR2 are LNHNV and YYDKDF (reference sequence). Trimming removed 5 bases at V and 0 bases at J, with 22 bases between. The CDR3: CATSGGGSGVSNQETQYF. The DNA for the CDR3 is TGTGCCACCAGCGGTGGGGGGTCAGGGGTCAGCAACCAAGAGACCCAGTACTTC.

This clonotype was seen a handful of times. Here the CDR3 reads CASSPRQGIHNEQFF. CDR3 sequence (DNA): TGCGCCAGCAGCCCAAGACAGGGTATCCACAATGAGCAGTTCTTC. The chain recombines TRBV5-1 with TRBJ2-1; 7 positions match TRBD1. Germline CDR1 reads SGHRS; CDR2 reads YFSETQ. Trimming took 4 bases from V and 5 from J; bases not matched to a gene: 9. This CDR3 has 15 amino acids.

In its sample, this clonotype was seen many times. The chain recombines TRBV7-9 with TRBJ2-2, with 8 bases lining up with TRBD1. CDR1 SEHNR and CDR2 FQNEAQ come from the germline V gene (reference sequence). CDR3 size: 16 residues. The trim removed 5 bases at V and 3 bases at J, leaving 8 bases unmatched. Written as DNA, the CDR3 is TGTGCCAGCAGCATCCTTAGGACAGGGTACACCGGGGAGCTGTTTTTT. Encoded protein: CASSILRTGYTGELFF. Based on the CDR3 plus reference TRBV7-9 and TRBJ2-2, the full variable domain is DTGVSQNPRHKITKRGQNVTFRCDPISEHNRLYWYRQTLGQGPEFLTYFQNEAQLEKSRLLSDRFSAERPKGSFSTLEIQRTEQGDSAMYLCASSILRTGYTGELFFGEGSRLTVL.

This clonotype was observed a handful of times. The chain joins TRBV7-8 to TRBJ2-3; D may be TRBD1 (6 bases). CDR1 and CDR2 from the germline V gene are SGHVS and FQNEAQ. Trimming pared 0 bases from V and 6 bases from J, leaving 22 bases between. The CDR3 extends over 18 amino acids. The DNA of the CDR3 is TGTGCCAGCAGCTTAGCGGTCGTAGGGACACCCCACACGGATACGCAGTATTTT. Amino acids: CASSLAVVGTPHTDTQYF.

The chain uses TRBV24-1 and TRBJ2-2; 9 bases align to TRBD2. Trimming cost V 3 bases and J 8 bases; bases outside gene matches: 6. CDR3 size: 15 residues. The germline CDR1 and CDR2 sequences are KGHDR and SFDVKD. DNA of the CDR3: TGTGCCACCAGTGATCGCCATAGCGGGAGTGGGGAGCTGTTTTTT. Translated, it gives CATSDRHSGSGELFF.

In its sample, this clonotype was seen many times. CDR3 loop: CASSLDVASVRVSYEQYF. The CDR3 DNA reads as TGCGCCAGCAGCTTGGACGTGGCATCAGTGAGAGTATCCTACGAGCAGTACTTC. The rearrangement links TRBV5-1 to TRBJ2-7; D uncertain. The CDR3 sequence is 18 residues long. Trimming removed 0 bases at V and 1 base at J, with 20 bases between. Germline-derived CDR1 and CDR2 are SGHRS and YFSETQ.

This chain uses TRBV6-5 with TRBJ2-3; D is ambiguous. CDR1 is MNHEY and CDR2 is SVGAGI in the germline V gene. This CDR3 region has 12 residues. Trimming took off 7 bases at V and 5 bases at J, with 10 bases between the two ends. CDR3 in amino acids: CASTSSGDTQYF. CDR3 sequence (DNA): TGTGCCAGCACCTCCTCGGGAGATACGCAGTATTTT.

The CDR3 sequence: CASTFRDRDTDTQYF. CDR3 in DNA: TGTGCCAGCACTTTCCGGGACAGGGACACAGATACGCAGTATTTT. The rearrangement uses TRBV9 and TRBJ2-3; 9 bases line up with TRBD1. In germline, CDR1 is SGDLS, CDR2 YYNGEE. The junction had 7 bases not matched to a gene; V was cut back by 6 bases and J by 2 bases. CDR3 size: 15 residues.

A note on this clonotype: This clone may be a read error of a much larger clone one base away. The chain is built from TRBV3-1 and TRBJ2-1; 11 bases match TRBD2. The CDR3 consists of 15 residues. Germline V CDR1 and CDR2: LGHDT, YNNKEL (reference sequence). The CDR3 protein is CASCQVLAGGVEQFF. The CDR3 region has the DNA TGTGCCAGCTGCCAAGTGCTAGCGGGAGGTGTTGAGCAGTTCTTC.

This clonotype showed up just a few times. DNA for the CDR3: TGTGCCAGCAGCTTAACGACCGGGACTATTATTCGCGAGCAGTACTTC. Residues: CASSLTTGTIIREQYF. V is TRBV7-2 and J is TRBJ2-7, with 7 bases lining up with TRBD2. The CDR3 is 16 amino acids. Germline V gene data show CDR1 as SGHTA and CDR2 as FQGNSA. The junction had 13 bases not matched to a gene; V was cut back by 2 bases and J by 6 bases.

The rearrangement links TRBV6-1 to TRBJ2-7; D is unclear. V was shortened by 6 bases and J by 5 bases, with 17 bases between the two germline ends. CDR1 and CDR2 (germline): MNHNS, SASEGT. CDR3 length: 14 amino acids. This chain's CDR3 is CASSQYWVWDEQYF. The DNA of the CDR3 is TGTGCCAGCAGCCAGTATTGGGTGTGGGACGAGCAGTACTTC.